This T cell receptor beta chain was recorded in a study of blood T cell repertoires in COVID-19 (TCRdb year 2020). For the study in its entirety: Samples covering the acute and convalescent phases of COVID-19 were provided by collaborators in the United States, Italy and Spain. Samples were obtained from the ongoing ImmuneRACE study (first 160 participants) and from about 1,300 subjects provided by 6 global collaborators. The prospective study material was composed of cDNA or gDNA derived from T cells, B-cell-depleted T cells, or PBMCs. Sample metadata almost always included a de-identified subject ID, COVID-19 status, age in years and sex. Subjects who had been exposed to COVID-19, were actively infected with it, or had recovered from it provided the deeply sampled blood TCRbeta repertoires that made up the dataset. The repertoires were released in a freely available public database intended as a resource for research on the immune response to SARS-CoV-2. HLA class I and class II types, where available, came from metadata supplied by the sample provider rather than from assay-based typing. What the study reported, not specific to this receptor: Clinical and demographic metadata were provided uncurated, with the amount varying by source and participant.

The immunoSEQ Assay, a bias-controlled multiplex PCR, was used to amplify TCRbeta CDR3 regions from genomic DNA. The paper's processing steps were these. Within the assay, amplification of reference gene primers was used to estimate how many nucleated cells each sample contained. Sequence reads were collapsed and filtered to measure the absolute abundance of every unique TCRbeta CDR3 rearrangement. For each sample, productive Simpson clonality was calculated by taking the square root of Simpson's diversity index across productive rearrangements. Held by TCRdb, this immuneACCESS table contains in-frame sequences only and omits some clones. Under half of the omission traces to an unresolved V gene where checked; the cause of the rest is unknown. V, J and clone size reflect that table, while D and trimming were determined from the DNA. Recorded for this sample are about 170,000 clones; about three quarters of them occurred a single time. The ten largest make up 7% to 9% of the sample.

Trimming takes 1 base from V and 1 base from J, and the germline ends sit 7 bases apart. The CDR3 holds 14 amino acids from the cysteine to the phenylalanine. The only DNA kept is the CDR3, 42 bases in frame from the first base. Based on the germline V gene, the CDR1 and CDR2 sequences are SNHLY and FYNNEI. Each collaborating institution followed its own protocols to collect whole blood in K2EDTA tubes. For TCRbeta analysis, collaborators shipped samples as frozen whole blood, isolated PBMCs, or DNA extracted from either of those sample types. On this clone: This clone's antigen is unknown. Base qualities are missing; no much larger clone stands one base away. Distinct nucleotide sequences in the sample also encode this CDR3.

The sequence is built from TRBV2 and TRBJ2-5; D gene: possibly TRBD1, on 6 matching bases. Sequencing was done on a sample of peripheral blood. This receptor was obtained from a man aged 60 to 69 with acute or convalescent COVID-19. The bases read TGTGCCAGCAGTGAAGGGACAGTCCAAGAGACCCAGTACTTC. Its protein is CASSEGTVQETQYF.